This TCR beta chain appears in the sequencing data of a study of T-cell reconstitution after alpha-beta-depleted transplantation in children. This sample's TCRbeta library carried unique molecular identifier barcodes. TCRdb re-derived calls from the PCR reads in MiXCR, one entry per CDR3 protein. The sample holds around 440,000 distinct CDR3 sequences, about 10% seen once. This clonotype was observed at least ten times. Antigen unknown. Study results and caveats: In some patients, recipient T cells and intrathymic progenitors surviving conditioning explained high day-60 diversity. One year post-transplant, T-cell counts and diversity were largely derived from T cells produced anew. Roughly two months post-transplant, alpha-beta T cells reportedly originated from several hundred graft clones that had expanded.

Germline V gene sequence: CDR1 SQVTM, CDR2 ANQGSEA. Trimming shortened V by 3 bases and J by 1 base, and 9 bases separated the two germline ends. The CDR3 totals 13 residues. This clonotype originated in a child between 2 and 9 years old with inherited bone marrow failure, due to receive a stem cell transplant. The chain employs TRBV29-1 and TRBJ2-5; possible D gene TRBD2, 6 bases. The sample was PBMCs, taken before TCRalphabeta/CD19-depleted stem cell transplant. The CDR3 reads CSVDRGSQETQYF. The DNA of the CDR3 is TGCAGCGTTGATCGGGGGTCCCAAGAGACCCAGTACTTC.